This T cell receptor beta chain comes out of a study of blood T cell repertoires in COVID-19 (dated by TCRdb to 2019 to 2021). Some background on the complete study: Samples from collaborators originated in the United States, Italy and Spain and spanned both the acute and convalescent phases of COVID-19. Where available, HLA class I and class II types were obtained from metadata supplied by the sample provider rather than from assay-based typing. Nearly every sample came with metadata listing a de-identified subject ID, COVID-19 status, age in years and sex. Subjects who had been exposed to COVID-19, were actively infected with it, or had recovered from it provided the deeply sampled blood TCRbeta repertoires that made up the dataset. A freely available public database, intended as a resource for researchers studying the immune response to SARS-CoV-2, is where the repertoires were released. The prospective study material was composed of cDNA or gDNA derived from T cells, B-cell-depleted T cells, or PBMCs. The samples were drawn from the first 160 participants of the ongoing ImmuneRACE study and from 1,254 subjects provided by 6 global collaborators. Study-wide findings and limitations: Clinical and demographic metadata were provided uncurated, with the amount varying by source and participant.

As regards this clone: Its antigen remains undetermined. No base qualities exist here, and no much larger clone lies one base off it.

The collaborating institutions used their own protocols to collect whole blood in K2EDTA tubes. For TCRbeta analysis, collaborator samples were shipped as frozen whole blood, as isolated PBMCs, or as DNA extracted from either sample type. From its cysteine to its phenylalanine, the CDR3 spans 16 amino acids. The sequence is cut down to CDR3 DNA, 48 bases in frame from base 1. Trimmed from V: 0 bases; trimmed from J: 0 bases; junction bases lacking a gene match: 0. CDR1 and CDR2 are read off the germline V gene as SGDLS and YYNGEE. TCRbeta CDR3 regions were amplified from genomic DNA by means of the immunoSEQ Assay, a bias-controlled multiplex PCR. Per the authors' processing: Within the assay, amplification of reference gene primers was used to estimate how many nucleated cells each sample contained. To quantify the absolute abundance of each unique TCRbeta CDR3 rearrangement, sequence reads were collapsed and filtered. For each sample, productive Simpson clonality was calculated as the square root of Simpson's diversity index over productive rearrangements. The immuneACCESS repertoire file appears here via TCRdb, limited to in-frame rearrangements. These files lack a portion of the clones; in checked studies, under half of the deficit traces to unresolved V genes, and the cause of the others is not known. The V and J calls and the clone size are those of that table, but D and trimming were determined from the DNA. For this sample there are over 150,000 clones; 80% to 85% appear just once. Around 10% of the sample comes from the top ten.

The sequenced sample was peripheral blood. This receptor was identified in a woman of 80 years or more with active or convalescent COVID-19. The rearranged segments are TRBV9 and TRBJ2-2, with TRBD2 matching 9 junction bases. The DNA sequence is given as TGTGCCAGCAGCGTAGGCGGGGGGGCGAACACCGGGGAGCTGTTTTTT. This encodes CASSVGGGANTGELFF.